This TCR beta chain was found in a study of T cell responses to AZD1222 COVID-19 vaccine. The study's findings and limits: Breadth and depth of Spike-specific TCRs rose after two AZD1222 doses. Only a handful of AZD1222 recipients, six or seven in all, had baseline seropositivity.

Trimming stripped 0 bases from V and 9 bases from J, with 15 bases between. The germline gives CDR1 SEHNR, CDR2 FQNEAQ (reference sequence). There are 16 residues in the CDR3. TCRdb's table, derived via immunoSEQ multiplex PCR, lists solely in-frame clones and lacks some. This table has more than 150,000 clones, around 92% appearing once. A note on this clone: The antigen remains undetermined.

The J gene is TRBJ1-6, the V gene TRBV7-9, with D possibly TRBD1 on 5 matching bases. Sample: peripheral blood, taken on day 0 of AZD1222 vaccination. This clonotype was obtained from an adult in good health. CDR3 in amino acids: CASSLAHGGLFSPLHF. The CDR3 region has the DNA TGTGCCAGCAGCTTAGCCCACGGGGGGTTGTTTTCACCCCTCCACTTT. The variable domain in full, with the rest retrieved from reference TRBV7-9 and TRBJ1-6, is DTGVSQNPRHKITKRGQNVTFRCDPISEHNRLYWYRQTLGQGPEFLTYFQNEAQLEKSRLLSDRFSAERPKGSFSTLEIQRTEQGDSAMYLCASSLAHGGLFSPLHFGNGTRLTVT.